A selection of T cell receptor beta chains follows, all from one sample in a study of cytomegalovirus exposure and HLA in healthy donors. The data were produced by immunoSEQ multiplex PCR, yet TCRdb's version contains in-frame clones alone and is incomplete. Here the sample spans approximately 150,000 clones, about three quarters being singletons. Sequenced material: PBMCs. Source of these receptors: a middle-aged man in good health and CMV-seronegative. The CDR3 runs from the conserved cysteine through the conserved F or W. Each record gives: clone size, J gene, V gene, D gene, CDR3 protein, CDR3 DNA. A D gene is named only where the DNA matches it firmly. The size field is filled for only some rows; it gives once, few, many or a size class.

clone_size: -
j_call: TRBJ2-7
v_call: TRBV28
d_call: TRBD1
cdr3_aa: CASSYRGPTNEQYF
cdr3_nt: TGTGCCAGCAGTTACAGGGGGCCTACCAACGAGCAGTACTTC

clone_size: once
j_call: TRBJ2-6
v_call: TRBV13
d_call: TRBD1
cdr3_aa: CASSSGQGRVTGANVLTF
cdr3_nt: TGTGCCAGCAGCTCCGGACAGGGGAGGGTTACTGGGGCCAACGTCCTGACTTTC

clone_size: -
j_call: TRBJ2-1
v_call: TRBV6-5
d_call: TRBD2
cdr3_aa: CASRPSGNTYNEQFF
cdr3_nt: TGTGCCAGCAGACCTAGCGGGAACACCTACAATGAGCAGTTCTTC

clone_size: -
j_call: TRBJ2-1
v_call: TRBV27
d_call: -
cdr3_aa: CASSFGGIEQFF
cdr3_nt: TGTGCCAGCAGTTTTGGAGGGATTGAGCAGTTCTTC

clone_size: -
j_call: TRBJ2-3
v_call: TRBV7-2
d_call: TRBD2
cdr3_aa: CASSLGTSMADTQYF
cdr3_nt: TGTGCCAGCAGCTTAGGGACTAGCATGGCAGATACGCAGTATTTT

clone_size: once
j_call: TRBJ2-1
v_call: TRBV7-3
d_call: TRBD1
cdr3_aa: CASSPLAQGAYNEQFF
cdr3_nt: TGTGCCAGCAGCCCGCTTGCCCAGGGGGCCTACAATGAGCAGTTCTTC

clone_size: -
j_call: TRBJ1-4
v_call: TRBV7-6
d_call: -
cdr3_aa: CASSLGGRGVGEKLFF
cdr3_nt: TGTGCCAGCAGCTTAGGGGGTCGGGGGGTCGGTGAAAAACTGTTTTTT

clone_size: -
j_call: TRBJ2-1
v_call: TRBV7-2
d_call: -
cdr3_aa: CASSLVTPPADEQFF
cdr3_nt: TGTGCCAGCAGCTTAGTTACCCCTCCTGCGGATGAGCAGTTCTTC

clone_size: -
j_call: TRBJ2-5
v_call: TRBV5-4
d_call: TRBD1
cdr3_aa: CASSLGQGEGWETQYF
cdr3_nt: TGTGCCAGCAGCTTGGGACAGGGGGAAGGATGGGAGACCCAATACTTC

clone_size: -
j_call: TRBJ1-5
v_call: TRBV7-2
d_call: -
cdr3_aa: CASSPHRTRNQPQHF
cdr3_nt: TGTGCCAGCAGCCCCCACCGGACAAGAAATCAGCCCCAGCATTTT

clone_size: once
j_call: TRBJ2-3
v_call: TRBV28
d_call: TRBD1
cdr3_aa: CASSPGQGTTDTQYF
cdr3_nt: TGTGCCAGCAGCCCAGGACAGGGTACGACAGATACGCAGTATTTT

clone_size: once
j_call: TRBJ2-5
v_call: TRBV29-1
d_call: TRBD2
cdr3_aa: CSVEGYLTSEQETQYF
cdr3_nt: TGCAGCGTTGAGGGGTACTTGACTAGCGAGCAAGAGACCCAGTACTTC